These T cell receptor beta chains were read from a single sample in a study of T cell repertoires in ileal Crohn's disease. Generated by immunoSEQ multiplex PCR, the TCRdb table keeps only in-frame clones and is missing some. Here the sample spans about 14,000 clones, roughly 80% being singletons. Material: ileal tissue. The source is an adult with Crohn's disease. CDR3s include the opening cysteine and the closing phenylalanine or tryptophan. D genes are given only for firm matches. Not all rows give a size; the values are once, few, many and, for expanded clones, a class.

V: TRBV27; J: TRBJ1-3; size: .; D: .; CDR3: CASSPGYGISGNTIYF; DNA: TGTGCCAGCAGTCCTGGCTATGGGATCTCTGGAAACACCATATATTTT
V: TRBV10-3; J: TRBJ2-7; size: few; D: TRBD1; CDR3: CAISEARGQWQYF; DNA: TGTGCCATCAGTGAGGCCAGGGGGCAGTGGCAGTACTTC
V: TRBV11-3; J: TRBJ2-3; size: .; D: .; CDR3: CASSLGVPDTDTQYF; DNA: TGTGCCAGCAGCTTAGGCGTCCCCGACACAGATACGCAGTATTTT
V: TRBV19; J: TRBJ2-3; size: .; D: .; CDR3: CASSTVPLEAVREDTQYF; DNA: TGTGCCAGTAGTACCGTCCCTTTGGAGGCGGTTAGAGAAGATACGCAGTATTTT
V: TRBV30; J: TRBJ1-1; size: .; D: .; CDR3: CAWNLMKGSEAFF; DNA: TGTGCCTGGAACCTTATGAAGGGATCTGAAGCTTTCTTT
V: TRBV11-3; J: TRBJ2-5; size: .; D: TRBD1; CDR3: CASSPGQGETQYF; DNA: TGTGCCAGCAGCCCGGGACAGGGAGAGACCCAGTACTTC
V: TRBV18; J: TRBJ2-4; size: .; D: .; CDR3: CASSPSRVGAKNIQYF; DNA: TGTGCCAGCTCACCATCCAGGGTGGGAGCCAAAAACATTCAGTACTTC
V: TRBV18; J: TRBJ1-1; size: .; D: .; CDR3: CASSPQQNTEAFF; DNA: TGTGCCAGCTCACCTCAGCAGAACACTGAAGCTTTCTTT
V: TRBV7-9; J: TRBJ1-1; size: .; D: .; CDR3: CASNPSGTNTEAFF; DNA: TGTGCCAGCAACCCGTCCGGGACGAACACTGAAGCTTTCTTT
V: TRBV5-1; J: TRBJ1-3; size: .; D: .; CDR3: CASSLQGLGNTIYF; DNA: TGCGCCAGCAGCTTGCAGGGGTTGGGAAACACCATATATTTT
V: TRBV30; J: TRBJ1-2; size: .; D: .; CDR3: CAWSSGSGYTF; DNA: TGTGCCTGGAGTAGTGGATCTGGCTACACCTTC
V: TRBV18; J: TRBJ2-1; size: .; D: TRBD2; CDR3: CASSSKAGGKNNEQFF; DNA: TGTGCCAGCTCATCAAAAGCGGGGGGGAAGAACAATGAGCAGTTCTTC
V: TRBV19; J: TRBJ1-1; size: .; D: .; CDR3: CASSIGQPSVEAFF; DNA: TGTGCCAGTAGTATAGGGCAGCCTTCAGTTGAAGCTTTCTTT
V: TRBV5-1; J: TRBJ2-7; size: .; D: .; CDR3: CASSLGALYEQYF; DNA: TGCGCCAGCAGCTTGGGAGCCCTATACGAGCAGTACTTC
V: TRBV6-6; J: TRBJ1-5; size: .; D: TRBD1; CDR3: CASREQGARDQPQHF; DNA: TGTGCCAGCAGAGAGCAGGGGGCGCGGGATCAGCCCCAGCATTTT